This is a list of T cell receptor beta chains from one sample in a study of cytomegalovirus exposure and HLA in healthy donors. Here immunoSEQ multiplex PCR was the method, and the copy in TCRdb shows in-frame clones only, minus some. Of about 160,000 clones detected, about nine tenths appear once; the ten largest clones hold about a tenth. The sample taken for sequencing was PBMCs. The receptors derive from a woman aged 18 to 35 in good health and CMV-seropositive. CDR3s include the opening cysteine and the closing phenylalanine or tryptophan. A D gene is named only where the DNA matches it firmly. Clone size, where shown, is once, few, many, or a class for clones that have expanded.

TRBV6-5	-	TRBJ2-2	-	CASTPRRADTGELFF	TGTGCCAGCACCCCCAGGAGGGCGGACACCGGGGAGCTGTTTTTT
TRBV14	TRBD2	TRBJ2-1	-	CASSQDRTSGYNEQFF	TGTGCCAGCAGCCAAGATCGGACTAGCGGGTACAATGAGCAGTTCTTC
TRBV30	TRBD2	TRBJ2-5	-	CAWSPGTTSLAGWETQYF	TGTGCCTGGAGTCCCGGGACAACCTCGCTAGCGGGATGGGAGACCCAGTACTTC
TRBV6-1	TRBD1	TRBJ2-7	-	CASKRSGQIEQYF	TGTGCCAGCAAGAGGTCGGGACAGATCGAGCAGTACTTC
TRBV28	TRBD1	TRBJ1-1	-	CASSSPGQGYTEAFF	TGTGCCAGCAGTTCCCCGGGACAGGGGTACACTGAAGCTTTCTTT
TRBV29-1	-	TRBJ2-5	-	CSAPGGIETQYF	TGCAGCGCCCCAGGAGGGATAGAGACCCAGTACTTC
TRBV5-1	TRBD1	TRBJ2-7	-	CASSYRQGSYEQYF	TGCGCCAGCAGCTACCGACAGGGCTCCTACGAGCAGTACTTC
TRBV28	TRBD2	TRBJ2-1	once	CASRTGTSGRTEQFF	TGTGCCAGCAGGACCGGGACTAGCGGGAGGACCGAGCAGTTCTTC
TRBV6-5	-	TRBJ1-1	-	CASSYSRGTEAFF	TGTGCCAGCAGTTACTCGAGAGGTACTGAAGCTTTCTTT
TRBV20-1	-	TRBJ2-7	-	CSARAGVQYF	TGCAGTGCTAGAGCGGGAGTACAGTACTTC
TRBV19	-	TRBJ1-5	few	CASSIQGGKINQPQHF	TGTGCCAGTAGTATCCAGGGAGGGAAGATCAATCAGCCCCAGCATTTT
TRBV11-1	-	TRBJ1-2	-	CASSLVRNYGYTF	TGTGCCAGCAGCTTAGTACGGAACTATGGCTACACCTTC
TRBV5-6	TRBD2	TRBJ2-7	-	CASSLGEGTNSYEQYF	TGTGCCAGCAGCTTGGGCGAAGGGACTAACTCCTACGAGCAGTACTTC
TRBV10-3	-	TRBJ2-1	-	CAISYGTFYNEQFF	TGTGCCATCAGTTATGGGACTTTCTACAATGAGCAGTTCTTC
TRBV2	TRBD1	TRBJ2-7	-	CASSRDSNYEQYF	TGTGCCAGCAGTCGGGACAGTAACTACGAGCAGTACTTC
TRBV15	TRBD2	TRBJ2-1	once	CATSTGLAGNNEQFF	TGTGCCACCAGCACGGGACTAGCGGGGAACAATGAGCAGTTCTTC
TRBV5-1	-	TRBJ2-5	-	CASSLYGQLGETQYF	TGCGCCAGCAGCTTGTATGGGCAGCTGGGAGAGACCCAGTACTTC
TRBV28	TRBD1	TRBJ2-2	-	CASSLPGTGSGELFF	TGTGCCAGCAGTTTACCCGGGACAGGGTCCGGGGAGCTGTTTTTT
TRBV19	-	TRBJ1-2	-	CASSMVGGYGYTF	TGTGCCAGTAGTATGGTAGGGGGCTATGGCTACACCTTC
TRBV19	-	TRBJ1-5	-	CASSIITGPQPQHF	TGTGCCAGTAGTATAATAACAGGGCCCCAGCCCCAGCATTTT
TRBV9	-	TRBJ2-3	once	CASGRGDTQYF	TGTGCCAGTGGCAGGGGAGATACGCAGTATTTT
TRBV7-9	-	TRBJ1-2	-	CASIPEYNSLGGGYTF	TGTGCCAGCATCCCAGAGTATAACTCCCTAGGCGGTGGCTACACCTTC
TRBV28	-	TRBJ2-3	-	CASSPTSTDTQYF	TGTGCCAGCAGTCCTACTAGCACAGATACGCAGTATTTT
TRBV28	-	TRBJ1-5	-	CASSFSSNQPQHF	TGTGCCAGCAGTTTTTCAAGCAATCAGCCCCAGCATTTT
TRBV25-1	-	TRBJ1-1	few	CASSEYGLAFF	TGTGCCAGCAGTGAATACGGGTTAGCTTTCTTT
TRBV7-9	-	TRBJ2-7	-	CASSLTGVEWRAEQYF	TGTGCCAGCAGCTTAACGGGGGTAGAATGGAGAGCCGAGCAGTACTTC
TRBV4-2	-	TRBJ1-1	-	CASSQPFLSGSPNTEAFF	TGTGCCAGCAGCCAACCTTTTCTCTCAGGGTCCCCGAACACTGAAGCTTTCTTT
TRBV18	-	TRBJ1-1	few	CASSPASRDFTEAFF	TGTGCCAGCTCACCGGCGAGCCGGGATTTCACTGAAGCTTTCTTT
TRBV7-2	-	TRBJ2-3	-	CASSGPGQLDTQYF	TGTGCCAGCAGCGGACCAGGACAGCTGGATACGCAGTATTTT
TRBV5-1	-	TRBJ2-3	-	CASSFIQGTDTQYF	TGCGCCAGCAGTTTCATACAAGGCACAGATACGCAGTATTTT